The 25 T cell receptor beta chains in this list originate from one sample, sequenced in a study of T cell responses to AZD1222 COVID-19 vaccine. The table came from immunoSEQ multiplex PCR; TCRdb's copy has only in-frame clones and leaves some out. Of roughly 160,000 clones listed, approximately 93% are singletons. The source material was peripheral blood, sampled on day 0 of AZD1222 vaccination. The source is an adult in good health.

The chain is built from TRBV30 and TRBJ2-7; no reliable D call. From germline, CDR1 is GTSNPN and CDR2 SVGIG (reference sequence). CDR3 size: 13 residues. Trimming pared 0 bases from V and 0 bases from J, leaving 6 bases between. The CDR3 region has the DNA TGTGCCTGGAGTGTAGGCAACTCCTACGAGCAGTACTTC. It codes for CAWSVGNSYEQYF. The full variable domain, completed using reference TRBV30 and TRBJ2-7, is SQTIHQWPATLVQPVGSPLSLECTVEGTSNPNLYWYRQAAGRGLQLLFYSVGIGQISSEVPQNLSASRPQDRQFILSSKKLLLSDSGFYLCAWSVGNSYEQYFGPGTRLTVT.

This clone was observed a handful of times. The rearrangement links TRBV6-5 to TRBJ1-5; no clear D. This CDR3 contains 14 residues. Germline-derived CDR1 and CDR2 are MNHEY and SVGAGI. Trimming removed 2 bases from V and 7 bases from J, with 12 bases in between. CDR3 amino acids: CASSYAGNGQPQHF. In nucleotides, the CDR3 is TGTGCCAGCAGTTACGCCGGGAACGGGCAGCCCCAGCATTTT.

The rearrangement uses TRBV27 and TRBJ1-6, with D possibly being TRBD1 (6 bases). This CDR3 is built from 13 residues. Between the trimmed V and J ends, which lost 4 bases and 14 bases, there was a span of 15 bases. In germline, CDR1 is MNHEY, CDR2 SMNVEV (reference sequence). CDR3 DNA sequence: TGTGCCAGCAGTTCACAGGGCGGGGTCACCCTCCACTTT. This sequence encodes CASSSQGGVTLHF.

This rearrangement joins TRBV27 to TRBJ2-7, with D possibly being TRBD1 (6 bases). V was cut by 3 bases and J by 2 bases, with 8 bases left in between. CDR1 is MNHEY and CDR2 is SMNVEV in the germline V gene (reference sequence). The CDR3 totals 13 residues. The CDR3 nucleotides are TGTGCCAGCAGTTTCACAGGGCCCTACGAGCAGTACTTC. Amino acids: CASSFTGPYEQYF.

This chain joins TRBV7-8 and TRBJ2-5, with D perhaps matching TRBD1 (5 bases). V shed 1 base and J shed 4 bases, with 10 bases lying between them. Germline lookup yields CDR1 SGHVS and CDR2 FQNEAQ. This CDR3 is built from 14 residues. The CDR3 region is CASSLGGRAETQYF. The DNA for the CDR3 is TGTGCCAGCAGCTTAGGTGGCAGGGCAGAGACCCAGTACTTC.

This chain uses TRBV4-2 with TRBJ2-2; D not certain. Per germline, CDR1 LGHNA and CDR2 YNFKEQ. The CDR3 sequence is 15 residues long. V lost 0 bases, J lost 2 bases, and 7 bases lay in between. The CDR3 coding sequence is TGTGCCAGCAGCCAAGAGTCATTCAACACCGGGGAGCTGTTTTTT. Its protein product is CASSQESFNTGELFF.

This clone was recorded once. The V gene is TRBV28, the J gene TRBJ1-4, with TRBD1 as a possible D gene (5 bases). V dropped 3 bases and J dropped 4 bases, with 15 bases sitting between them. The CDR3 sequence is 16 residues long. Germline V gene data show CDR1 as MDHEN and CDR2 as SYDVKM. The DNA for the CDR3 is TGTGCCAGCAGTTTTGGAGGGGAGGGTGGTAATGAAAAACTGTTTTTT. Translation gives CASSFGGEGGNEKLFF. The entire variable domain, with the rest obtained from reference TRBV28 and TRBJ1-4, is as follows: DVKVTQSSRYLVKRTGEKVFLECVQDMDHENMFWYRQDPGLGLRLIYFSYDVKMKEKGDIPEGYSVSREKKERFSLILESASTNQTSMYLCASSFGGEGGNEKLFFGSGTQLSVL.

The chain carries TRBV7-2 and TRBJ1-6; the match to TRBD1 covers 7 bases. Germline V gene lookup returns CDR1 SGHTA and CDR2 FQGNSA. The length of the CDR3 is 18 residues. With V trimmed by 2 bases and J by 0 bases, 7 bases remained unmatched. The CDR3 sequence is CASSLSQTGSSYNSPLHF. The DNA for the CDR3 is TGTGCCAGCAGCTTAAGCCAGACAGGGAGCTCCTATAATTCACCCCTCCACTTT. Complete variable domain (other parts from reference TRBV7-2 and TRBJ1-6): GAGVSQSPSNKVTEKGKDVELRCDPISGHTALYWYRQSLGQGLEFLIYFQGNSAPDKSGLPSDRFSAERTGGSVSTLTIQRTQQEDSAVYLCASSLSQTGSSYNSPLHFGNGTRLTVT.

The rearrangement links TRBV24-1 to TRBJ1-3; no clear D. Deletions cut 2 bases from V and 0 bases from J, with 10 bases between. Germline-derived CDR1 and CDR2 are KGHDR and SFDVKD. CDR3 size: 16 residues. CDR3 sequence (DNA): TGTGCCACCAGTGATTACCAGCCACACTCTGGAAACACCATATATTTT. Protein sequence: CATSDYQPHSGNTIYF.

V usage is TRBV5-6 and J usage is TRBJ1-6; D might be TRBD1 (6 bases). Germline-derived CDR1 and CDR2 are SGHDT and YYEEEE. CDR3 size: 16 residues. Between the trimmed V and J ends, which lost 6 bases and 9 bases, there was a span of 22 bases. CDR3 DNA: TGTGCCAGCACCCCTCGGGGGGGCGCGGGTTTTTCACCCCTCCACTTT. Encoded protein: CASTPRGGAGFSPLHF.

The chain recombines TRBV6-2 or TRBV6-3 with TRBJ2-7, with a tentative D call TRBD2 (7 bases). V lost 0 bases, J lost 7 bases, and 10 bases lay in between. Germline V gene data show CDR1 as MNHEY and CDR2 as SVGEGT. The CDR3 consists of 13 residues. The CDR3 bases are TGTGCCAGCAGTTACTCGAGGGGGGGGGAGCAGTACTTC. Translation: CASSYSRGGEQYF.

The chain is built from TRBV6-5 and TRBJ1-5, with D hard to call. V dropped 0 bases and J dropped 6 bases, with 9 bases sitting between them. The CDR3 has 14 amino acids. The V gene's germline CDR1 is MNHEY and CDR2 SVGAGI. This chain's CDR3 is CASSYSLHGQPQHF. In DNA, the CDR3 is TGTGCCAGCAGTTACTCTCTACACGGTCAGCCCCAGCATTTT.

This rearrangement joins TRBV19 to TRBJ1-5, with D unclear. Germline V gives CDR1 LNHDA, CDR2 SQIVND (reference sequence). V dropped 1 base and J dropped 3 bases, with 10 bases sitting between them. The CDR3 is made up of 15 amino acids. The CDR3 DNA reads as TGTGCCAGTAGTATAGGTGGGGTCCTCAATCAGCCCCAGCATTTT. This translates into CASSIGGVLNQPQHF.

The chain links TRBV19 to TRBJ1-1, with D perhaps TRBD1 (5 bases). The V end was cut by 5 bases, the J end by 6 bases, with 13 bases between. This CDR3 has 13 amino acids. The V gene's germline CDR1 is LNHDA and CDR2 SQIVND (reference sequence). This CDR3 reads CASSPRGVAEAFF. CDR3 sequence (DNA): TGTGCCAGTAGTCCCCGGGGGGTTGCTGAAGCTTTCTTT. Combining the CDR3 with reference TRBV19 and TRBJ1-1 gives the whole variable domain DGGITQSPKYLFRKEGQNVTLSCEQNLNHDAMYWYRQDPGQGLRLIYYSQIVNDFQKGDIAEGYSVSREKKESFPLTVTSAQKNPTAFYLCASSPRGVAEAFFGQGTRLTVV.

This chain joins TRBV12-5 and TRBJ1-2; D not resolved. The V gene lost 2 bases and the J gene lost 8 bases, with 18 bases spanning the gap. This CDR3 has 15 residues. The germline CDR1 and CDR2 sequences are LGHNT and FRNRAP. This CDR3 reads CASGLPPKWSLGYTF. The DNA of the CDR3 is TGTGCTAGTGGTTTGCCTCCAAAATGGAGTCTAGGCTACACCTTC.

The J gene is TRBJ1-2, the V gene TRBV7-9; tentatively, D is TRBD1 (6 bases). Trimming removed 2 bases from V and 2 bases from J, with 12 bases in between. CDR1 and CDR2 (germline): SEHNR, FQNEAQ (reference sequence). The CDR3 is 15 residues long. The CDR3 region is CASSLPGTNNYGYTF. The DNA for the CDR3 is TGTGCCAGCAGCTTACCCGGGACAAACAACTATGGCTACACCTTC. The variable domain in full, with the rest retrieved from reference TRBV7-9 and TRBJ1-2, is DTGVSQNPRHKITKRGQNVTFRCDPISEHNRLYWYRQTLGQGPEFLTYFQNEAQLEKSRLLSDRFSAERPKGSFSTLEIQRTEQGDSAMYLCASSLPGTNNYGYTFGSGTRLTVV.

The gene calls are TRBV5-1 and TRBJ2-7, with 11 positions matching TRBD2. J was trimmed by 3 bases and V by 3 bases; bases with no gene match: 2. Germline V lookup: CDR1 SGHRS, CDR2 YFSETQ. This CDR3 is 14 amino acids long. The DNA for the CDR3 is TGCGCCAGCAGCTCCGGGACTAGCGGCTACGAGCAGTACTTC. Encoded protein: CASSSGTSGYEQYF.

The genes are TRBV2 and TRBJ1-4; D call uncertain. The CDR3 has 13 residues. V was pared by 6 bases and J by 7 bases, with 12 bases between. Germline V lookup: CDR1 SNHLY, CDR2 FYNNEI. CDR3 protein: CASSSERTEKLFF. The CDR3 DNA follows: TGTGCCAGCAGCTCGGAACGGACTGAAAAACTGTTTTTT.

The J gene is TRBJ1-5, the V gene TRBV30; tentative D call: TRBD1 (6 bases). The length of the CDR3 is 15 residues. Looked up from germline, CDR1 is GTSNPN and CDR2 is SVGIG (reference sequence). V dropped 5 bases and J dropped 2 bases, with 16 bases sitting between them. CDR3 residues: CAWSQGLIGNQPQHF. The CDR3, as DNA: TGTGCCTGGTCTCAGGGGTTGATAGGCAATCAGCCCCAGCATTTT.

The chain has TRBV21-1 and TRBJ2-5; the D call in the table, TRBD2, was not verified against the DNA. TRBV21-1 is termed a pseudogene. The CDR3 extends over 15 amino acids. The CDR3 DNA reads TGTGCCAGCAGCCGGTCGCGGGGGGGGCTCGAGACCCAGTACTTC. As protein: CASSRSRGGLETQYF.

The chain's CDR3 is CASSTGGANQPQHF. The DNA of the CDR3 is TGTGCCAGCAGCACGGGGGGCGCGAATCAGCCCCAGCATTTT. The chain is built from TRBV6-5 and TRBJ1-5; D possibly corresponds to TRBD1 (6 bases). Per germline, CDR1 MNHEY and CDR2 SVGAGI. CDR3 size: 14 residues. Trimming shortened V by 6 bases and J by 4 bases, and 13 bases separated the two germline ends.

The chain recombines TRBV5-1 with TRBJ1-6; no clear D gene. CDR1 and CDR2 from the germline V gene are SGHRS and YFSETQ. The ends were cut back, 4 bases at V and 5 bases at J, with 13 bases in the middle. This CDR3 has 15 amino acids. CDR3 loop: CASSPLERNNSPLHF. CDR3 nucleotide sequence: TGCGCCAGCAGCCCGCTAGAAAGAAATAATTCACCCCTCCACTTT.

This clone was picked up one time. The chain is built from TRBV6-2 or TRBV6-3 and TRBJ1-2; D is perhaps TRBD1 (5 bases). The CDR3 is 16 amino acids. The germline V gene encodes CDR1 MNHEY and CDR2 SVGEGT. V lost 2 bases, J lost 1 base, and 14 bases lay in between. CDR3 in amino acids: CASSYVGGGFNYGYTF. The DNA for the CDR3 is TGTGCCAGCAGTTACGTGGGGGGAGGATTTAACTATGGCTACACCTTC.

The V call is TRBV27, the J call TRBJ1-1; the D gene is possibly TRBD1 (5 bases). This CDR3 comprises 16 residues. V was pared by 6 bases and J by 8 bases, with 25 bases between. Germline loops: CDR1 MNHEY, CDR2 SMNVEV (reference sequence). The CDR3 nucleotides read TGTGCCAGCAGGAAACGATTCGGGGACGCTCCTGAGGAAGCTTTCTTT. Its protein product is CASRKRFGDAPEEAFF.

This clone was found once. The rearrangement uses TRBV28 and TRBJ1-1; possible D gene TRBD1, 5 bases. The V end lost 3 bases, the J end lost 0 bases, and 11 bases lay between the germline ends. This CDR3 comprises 15 residues. Germline-derived CDR1 and CDR2 are MDHEN and SYDVKM. The CDR3, as DNA: TGTGCCAGCAGTTTGGTAGGGGCGGTGAACACTGAAGCTTTCTTT. Residues: CASSLVGAVNTEAFF.